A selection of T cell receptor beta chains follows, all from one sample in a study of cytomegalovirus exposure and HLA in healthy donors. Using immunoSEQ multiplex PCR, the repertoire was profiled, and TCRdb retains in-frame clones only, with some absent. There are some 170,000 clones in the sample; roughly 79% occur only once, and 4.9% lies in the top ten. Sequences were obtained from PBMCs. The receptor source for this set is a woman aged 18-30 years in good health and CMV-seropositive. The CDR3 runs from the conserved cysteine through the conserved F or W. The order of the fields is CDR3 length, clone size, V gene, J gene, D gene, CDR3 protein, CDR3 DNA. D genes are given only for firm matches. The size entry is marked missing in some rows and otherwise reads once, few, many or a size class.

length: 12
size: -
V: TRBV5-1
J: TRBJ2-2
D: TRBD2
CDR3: CASSPGLMELFF
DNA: TGCGCCAGCAGCCCGGGACTAATGGAGCTGTTTTTT

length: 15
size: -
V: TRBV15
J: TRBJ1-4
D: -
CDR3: CATSRDRGSNEKLFF
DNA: TGTGCCACCAGCAGAGACAGGGGTTCTAATGAAAAACTGTTTTTT

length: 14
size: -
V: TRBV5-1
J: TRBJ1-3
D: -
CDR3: CASSLVSSGNTIYF
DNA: TGCGCCAGCAGCTTAGTGAGCTCTGGAAACACCATATATTTT

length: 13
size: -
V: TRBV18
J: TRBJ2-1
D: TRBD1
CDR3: CASSPGTGGEQFF
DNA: TGTGCCAGCTCACCAGGGACAGGGGGTGAGCAGTTCTTC

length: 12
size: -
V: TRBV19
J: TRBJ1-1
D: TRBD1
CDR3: CASSPGQLGAFF
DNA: TGTGCCAGTAGTCCGGGACAGCTCGGAGCTTTCTTT

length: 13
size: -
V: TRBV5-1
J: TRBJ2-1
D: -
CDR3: CASSQGPNNEQFF
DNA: TGCGCCAGCAGCCAGGGGCCGAACAATGAGCAGTTCTTC

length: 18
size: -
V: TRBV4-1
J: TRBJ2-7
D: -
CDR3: CASSQVDFVPGGHYEQYF
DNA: TGCGCCAGCAGCCAAGTCGATTTCGTCCCGGGGGGCCATTACGAGCAGTACTTC

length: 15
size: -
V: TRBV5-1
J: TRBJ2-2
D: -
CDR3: CASSLSFANTGELFF
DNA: TGCGCCAGCAGCTTATCGTTCGCGAACACCGGGGAGCTGTTTTTT

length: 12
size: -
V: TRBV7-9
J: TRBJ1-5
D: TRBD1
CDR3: CASSASGGTQHF
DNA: TGTGCCAGCAGCGCTTCAGGGGGGACCCAGCATTTT

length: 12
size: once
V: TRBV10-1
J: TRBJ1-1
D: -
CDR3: CASSEVKGKAFF
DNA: TGCGCCAGCAGTGAGGTTAAGGGGAAAGCTTTCTTT

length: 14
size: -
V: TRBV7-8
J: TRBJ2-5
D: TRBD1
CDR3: CASSLAGQQETQYF
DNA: TGTGCCAGCAGCTTAGCGGGACAGCAAGAGACCCAGTACTTC

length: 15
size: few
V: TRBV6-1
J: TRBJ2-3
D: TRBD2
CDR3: CASSVRAGGADTQYF
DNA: TGTGCCAGCAGTGTTCGAGCGGGGGGAGCGGATACGCAGTATTTT

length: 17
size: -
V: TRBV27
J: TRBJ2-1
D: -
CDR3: CASSQGTLRVPYNEQFF
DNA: TGTGCCAGCAGCCAAGGGACACTCCGGGTCCCCTACAATGAGCAGTTCTTC

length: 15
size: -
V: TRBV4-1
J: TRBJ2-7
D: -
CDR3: CASSQGGRGLYEQYF
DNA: TGCGCCAGCAGCCAGGGGGGTAGGGGCCTCTACGAGCAGTACTTC

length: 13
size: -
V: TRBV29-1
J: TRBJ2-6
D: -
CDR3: CSVQDTGANVLTF
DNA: TGCAGCGTGCAGGACACTGGGGCCAACGTCCTGACTTTC

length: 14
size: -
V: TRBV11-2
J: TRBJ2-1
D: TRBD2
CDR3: CASSWFGGAGEQFF
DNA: TGTGCCAGCAGCTGGTTCGGGGGGGCCGGTGAGCAGTTCTTC

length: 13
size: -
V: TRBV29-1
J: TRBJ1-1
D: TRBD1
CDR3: CSVRQGANTEAFF
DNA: TGCAGCGTTCGACAGGGAGCGAACACTGAAGCTTTCTTT

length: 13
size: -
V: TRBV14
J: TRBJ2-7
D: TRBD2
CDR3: CASSHRTSYEQYF
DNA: TGTGCCAGCAGCCACCGGACTAGCTACGAGCAGTACTTC

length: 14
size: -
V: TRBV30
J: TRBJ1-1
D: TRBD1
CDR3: CAWTTTGWGTEAFF
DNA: TGTGCCTGGACCACGACAGGGTGGGGCACTGAAGCTTTCTTT

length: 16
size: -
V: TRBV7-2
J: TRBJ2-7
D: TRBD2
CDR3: CASSHHSGGDSYEQYF
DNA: TGTGCCAGCAGCCATCATAGCGGGGGGGATTCCTACGAGCAGTACTTC

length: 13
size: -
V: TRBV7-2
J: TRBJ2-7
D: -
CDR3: CASSWTASYEQYF
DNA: TGTGCCAGCAGCTGGACAGCGTCCTACGAGCAGTACTTC

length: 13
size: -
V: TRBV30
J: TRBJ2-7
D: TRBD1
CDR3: CAWSDGTGGEQYF
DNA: TGTGCCTGGAGTGACGGGACAGGGGGTGAGCAGTACTTC

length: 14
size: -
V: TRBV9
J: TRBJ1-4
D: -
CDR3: CASSVRTEGGKLFF
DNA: TGTGCCAGCAGCGTTAGGACAGAGGGAGGGAAACTGTTTTTT

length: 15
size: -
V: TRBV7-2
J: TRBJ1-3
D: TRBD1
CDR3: CASSDRTGSGNTIYF
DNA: TGTGCCAGCAGCGACAGGACAGGGTCCGGAAACACCATATATTTT

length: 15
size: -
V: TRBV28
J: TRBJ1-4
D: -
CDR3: CASSFSGIFNEKLFF
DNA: TGTGCCAGCAGTTTCTCAGGAATATTTAATGAAAAACTGTTTTTT

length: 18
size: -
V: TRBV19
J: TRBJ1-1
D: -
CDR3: CASSIDRQGEVSNTEAFF
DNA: TGTGCCAGTAGTATAGATCGGCAGGGTGAGGTTTCGAACACTGAAGCTTTCTTT

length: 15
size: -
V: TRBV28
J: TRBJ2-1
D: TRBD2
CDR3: CASSSRGGLAGEQFF
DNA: TGTGCCAGCAGTTCACGCGGGGGACTAGCGGGTGAGCAGTTCTTC

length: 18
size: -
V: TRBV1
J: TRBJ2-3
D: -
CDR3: CTSSQRPETSGGTDTQYF
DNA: TGCACCAGCAGCCAACGACCCGAGACTAGCGGGGGCACAGATACGCAGTATTTT

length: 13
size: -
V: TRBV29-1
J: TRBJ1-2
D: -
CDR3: CSVRDIVNYGYTF
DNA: TGCAGCGTTAGGGACATTGTTAACTATGGCTACACCTTC

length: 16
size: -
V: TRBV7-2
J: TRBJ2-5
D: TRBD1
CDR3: CASSPGGQGVMETQYF
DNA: TGTGCCAGCAGCCCCGGTGGACAGGGGGTTATGGAGACCCAGTACTTC

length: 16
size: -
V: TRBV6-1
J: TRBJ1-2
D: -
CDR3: CASSEGYRNTYYGYTF
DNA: TGTGCCAGCAGTGAAGGTTACAGGAACACATACTATGGCTACACCTTC

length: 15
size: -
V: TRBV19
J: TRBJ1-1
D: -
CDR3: CASSIDRAVDTEAFF
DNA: TGTGCCAGTAGTATAGACAGGGCGGTGGACACTGAAGCTTTCTTT

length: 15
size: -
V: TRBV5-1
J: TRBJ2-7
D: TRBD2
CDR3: CASSLVRGGPSEQYF
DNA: TGCGCCAGCAGCTTGGTGCGGGGGGGCCCCTCCGAGCAGTACTTC

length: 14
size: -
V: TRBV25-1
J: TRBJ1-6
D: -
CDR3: CASSDPTGSSPLHF
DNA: TGTGCCAGCAGTGATCCAACAGGGAGCTCACCCCTCCACTTT

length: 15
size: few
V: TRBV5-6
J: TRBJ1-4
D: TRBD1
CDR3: CASRPPGQGNEKLFF
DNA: TGTGCCAGCAGACCTCCGGGACAGGGTAATGAAAAACTGTTTTTT

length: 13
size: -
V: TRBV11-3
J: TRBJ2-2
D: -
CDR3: CASSFGGFEELFF
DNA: TGTGCCAGCAGCTTTGGCGGTTTCGAGGAGCTGTTTTTT

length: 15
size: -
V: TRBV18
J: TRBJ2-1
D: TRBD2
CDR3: CASSPLAGTVNEQFF
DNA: TGTGCCAGCTCACCCCTAGCGGGAACCGTCAATGAGCAGTTCTTC

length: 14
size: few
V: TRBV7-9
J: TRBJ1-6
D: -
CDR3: CASRERDTSSPLHF
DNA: TGTGCCAGCAGGGAGAGGGACACGAGTTCACCCCTCCACTTT

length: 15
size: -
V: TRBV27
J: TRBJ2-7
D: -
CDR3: CASSTHDSLSYEQYF
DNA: TGTGCCAGCAGTACGCACGACAGCCTCTCCTACGAGCAGTACTTC

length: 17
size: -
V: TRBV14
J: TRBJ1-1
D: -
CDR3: CASSRPVGRGPSTEAFF
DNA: TGTGCCAGCAGCCGCCCCGTGGGGAGGGGACCCTCCACTGAAGCTTTCTTT

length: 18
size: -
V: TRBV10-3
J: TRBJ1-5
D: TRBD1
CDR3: CAISEKGLRDRSLRPQHF
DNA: TGTGCCATCAGTGAGAAAGGTCTACGGGACAGATCACTACGGCCCCAGCATTTT